One and the same sample provided the 26 T cell receptor beta chains below, sequenced in a study of shared clonotypes between healthy human individuals. Clones were sequenced by immunoSEQ multiplex PCR, and TCRdb holds only the in-frame ones, with some missing. The sample lists about 2.4 million clones, 90% to 95% occurring once. Sequenced input: naive CD4+ T cells sorted from blood. Subset in this sample: CD45RA+ positively selected. These receptors were taken from a young man in good health.

This clone was recorded a few times. The chain is built from TRBV30 and TRBJ1-2; D call uncertain. There are 9 residues in the CDR3. Deletions cut 5 bases from V and 8 bases from J, with 6 bases between. Germline loops: CDR1 GTSNPN, CDR2 SVGIG (reference sequence). CDR3 nucleotide sequence: TGTGCCTGGGCGGAGGGCTACACCTTC. Residues: CAWAEGYTF. The full variable domain, its missing parts supplied by reference TRBV30 and TRBJ1-2, is SQTIHQWPATLVQPVGSPLSLECTVEGTSNPNLYWYRQAAGRGLQLLFYSVGIGQISSEVPQNLSASRPQDRQFILSSKKLLLSDSGFYLCAWAEGYTFGSGTRLTVV.

This clone came up once. This chain joins TRBV9 and TRBJ2-3; 7 nucleotides line up with TRBD2. Germline loops: CDR1 SGDLS, CDR2 YYNGEE. J was trimmed by 6 bases and V by 0 bases; bases with no gene match: 10. The CDR3 covers 16 residues. The CDR3 region is CASSVATRGLSDTQYF. The CDR3 DNA follows: TGTGCCAGCAGCGTAGCTACTAGGGGACTAAGTGATACGCAGTATTTT.

V is TRBV30 and J is TRBJ2-7, with 8 bases identical to TRBD2. The CDR3 runs 14 residues. V shed 5 bases, J shed 2 bases, and the junction held 8 bases outside the gene matches. Germline lookup yields CDR1 GTSNPN and CDR2 SVGIG (reference sequence). The CDR3 region has the DNA TGTGCCTGGCATAGCGGGAACCCTCCCTACGAGCAGTACTTC. Translated: CAWHSGNPPYEQYF.

The gene calls are TRBV27 and TRBJ1-2, with D perhaps TRBD1 (6 bases). V lost 2 bases and J lost 2, with 9 bases in between. CDR3 length: 14 amino acids. CDR1 and CDR2 (germline): MNHEY, SMNVEV (reference sequence). In DNA form, the CDR3 reads TGTGCCAGCAGTTTAAAGGGGGAGAACTATGGCTACACCTTC. The encoded protein is CASSLKGENYGYTF.

The V call is TRBV7-2, the J call TRBJ2-2; D may be TRBD1 (5 bases). The CDR3 covers 17 residues. The germline gives CDR1 SGHTA, CDR2 FQGNSA. Trimming took off 5 bases at V and 2 bases at J, with 18 bases between the two ends. The CDR3: CASSPQGLYYNTGELFF. The CDR3, as DNA: TGTGCCAGCAGCCCCCAGGGTTTATATTATAACACCGGGGAGCTGTTTTTT.

The chain recombines TRBV30 with TRBJ2-2; 10 bases are a match to TRBD1. The germline V gene encodes CDR1 GTSNPN and CDR2 SVGIG (reference sequence). The length of the CDR3 is 13 residues. V was pared by 3 bases and J by 6 bases, with 1 base of the junction left unmatched. The CDR3 region has the DNA TGTGCCTGGAGGGGGACAGGGGCCGGGGAGCTGTTTTTT. Its protein is CAWRGTGAGELFF.

The chain is built from TRBV2 and TRBJ2-7, with TRBD2 identical over 8 bases. Germline V lookup: CDR1 SNHLY, CDR2 FYNNEI. This CDR3 has 16 residues. The ends lost 5 bases at V and 2 bases at J; junction bases unmatched: 11. For the CDR3, the DNA is TGTGCCAGCAGTAACAGACCACTAGCGGAGACCTACGAGCAGTACTTC. It translates to CASSNRPLAETYEQYF. Full variable domain (rest looked up from reference TRBV2 and TRBJ2-7): EPEVTQTPSHQVTQMGQEVILRCVPISNHLYFYWYRQILGQKVEFLVSFYNNEISEKSEIFDDQFSVERPDGSNFTLKIRSTKLEDSAMYFCASSNRPLAETYEQYFGPGTRLTVT.

CDR3 DNA sequence: TGTGCCAGCAGCCGAGGAAAGACAGGGGAGAATGGCTACACCTTC. This gives the protein CASSRGKTGENGYTF. The chain employs TRBV6-5 and TRBJ1-2, with TRBD1 identical over 8 bases. After removal of 6 bases from V and 6 bases from J, the junction contained 12 bases not matched to a gene. The CDR3 has 15 amino acids. In germline, CDR1 is MNHEY, CDR2 SVGAGI.

The chain links TRBV5-6 to TRBJ2-5, with D hard to call. The J call may be mistaken, given a closer DNA end match to TRBJ2-7. The CDR3 extends over 13 amino acids. CDR1 SGHDT and CDR2 YYEEEE come from the germline V gene. CDR3 amino acids: CASQLRSVYEQYF. The CDR3 bases are TGTGCCAGCCAGCTTCGGAGCGTCTACGAGCAGTACTTC.

J is TRBJ2-2 and V is TRBV5-1; 11 bases align to TRBD1. CDR1 and CDR2 from the germline V gene are SGHRS and YFSETQ. CDR3 size: 16 residues. V dropped 4 bases and J dropped 4; count of bases not matched to a gene: 6. In DNA form, the CDR3 reads TGCGCCAGCAGCCGAGGACAGGGGGCGGGCACCGGGGAGCTGTTTTTT. As protein: CASSRGQGAGTGELFF.

CDR3 protein: CASSFTGGGTYEQYF. Here the CDR3 DNA reads TGTGCCAGCAGCTTCACAGGGGGAGGAACCTACGAGCAGTACTTC. The gene calls are TRBV5-4 and TRBJ2-7; 8 bases fit TRBD1. The CDR3 runs 15 residues. The J segment lost 2 bases and the V segment lost 2 bases, leaving 6 bases of the junction unmatched. Germline CDR1 SGHNT, CDR2 YYREEE (reference sequence). Using reference TRBV5-4 and TRBJ2-7 for the parts outside the CDR3, the full variable domain is ETGVTQSPTHLIKTRGQQVTLRCSSQSGHNTVSWYQQALGQGPQFIFQYYREEENGRGNFPPRFSGLQFPNYSSELNVNALELDDSALYLCASSFTGGGTYEQYFGPGTRLTVT.

The chain carries TRBV28 and TRBJ2-3; D possibly corresponds to TRBD2 (6 bases). There are 15 residues in the CDR3. V dropped 4 bases and J dropped 3 bases, with 14 bases sitting between them. Germline assignment: CDR1 MDHEN and CDR2 SYDVKM. This chain's CDR3 is CASSSPLGGTDTQYF. CDR3 nucleotide sequence: TGTGCCAGCAGTTCCCCCTTGGGGGGAACAGATACGCAGTATTTT.

About this clone: This sample includes further DNA sequences coding for the same CDR3. This chain connects TRBV5-1 to TRBJ2-1; 7 bases agree with TRBD1. The V and J ends lost 0 bases and 9 bases, in that order; junction bases with no gene match: 0. The CDR3 has 12 amino acids. Germline CDR1 SGHRS, CDR2 YFSETQ. CDR3 residues: CASSLDRGEQFF. The CDR3 bases are TGCGCCAGCAGCTTGGACAGGGGTGAGCAGTTCTTC.

This clone was detected a few times. V is TRBV15 and J is TRBJ1-1; 7 nucleotides align to TRBD1. The length of the CDR3 is 13 residues. V shed 5 bases, J shed 2 bases, and the junction held 2 bases outside the gene matches. CDR1 is LNHNV and CDR2 is YYDKDF in the germline V gene (reference sequence). CDR3 DNA sequence: TGTGCCACCAGCCGACAGGGTAACACTGAAGCTTTCTTT. This translates into CATSRQGNTEAFF.

This clone was counted a single time. The chain joins TRBV6-5 to TRBJ2-1, with a tentative D call TRBD1 (6 bases). Per germline, CDR1 MNHEY and CDR2 SVGAGI. The CDR3 runs 13 residues. Trimming took 5 bases from V and 6 from J, leaving 11 bases between them. DNA for the CDR3: TGTGCCAGCAGTAACAGGGATTTCAATGAGCAGTTCTTC. It is translated as CASSNRDFNEQFF.

This chain connects TRBV2 to TRBJ1-1; a weak D match, TRBD1 (5 bases). CDR3 length: 14 amino acids. Per the germline V gene, CDR1 is SNHLY and CDR2 is FYNNEI. The V end was cut by 6 bases, the J end by 4 bases, with 15 bases between. CDR3 in amino acids: CASRTGRAGTEAFF. CDR3 nucleotide sequence: TGTGCCAGCAGAACGGGACGAGCGGGCACTGAAGCTTTCTTT.

The rearrangement joins TRBV2 to TRBJ2-1; 9 bases align to TRBD1. This CDR3 spans 16 amino acids. With 2 bases clipped from V and 6 bases from J, the junction kept 8 bases outside the gene matches. Looked up from germline, CDR1 is SNHLY and CDR2 is FYNNEI. In nucleotides, the CDR3 is TGTGCCAGCAGTGAAATCCCTGGGACAGGGTTCAATGAGCAGTTCTTC. Its protein product is CASSEIPGTGFNEQFF.

The rearrangement joins TRBV7-2 to TRBJ2-3; D unclear. Germline V gene data show CDR1 as SGHTA and CDR2 as FQGNSA. V lost 1 base and J 2 bases, leaving 7 bases between the germline ends. The CDR3 extends over 14 amino acids. The CDR3 protein is CASSLGPFTDTQYF. CDR3 sequence (DNA): TGTGCCAGCAGCTTAGGACCCTTCACAGATACGCAGTATTTT.

The rearrangement joins TRBV5-1 to TRBJ2-2; 8 bases are a match to TRBD1. CDR1 and CDR2 (germline): SGHRS, YFSETQ. The V segment lost 6 bases and the J segment 2 bases; nucleotides outside the gene matches: 6. The CDR3 is made up of 15 amino acids. DNA for the CDR3: TGCGCCAGCACCGGACAGGGATCCAACACCGGGGAGCTGTTTTTT. Amino acids: CASTGQGSNTGELFF.

The chain links TRBV5-4 to TRBJ2-1; D is unclear. Trimming took 4 bases from V and 8 from J, leaving 13 bases between them. There are 13 residues in the CDR3. Germline V gene lookup returns CDR1 SGHNT and CDR2 YYREEE (reference sequence). The CDR3 nucleotides read TGTGCCAGCAGCCCCGAAGGTTACCATGAGCAGTTCTTC. Amino acid sequence: CASSPEGYHEQFF. The full variable domain, its missing parts supplied by reference TRBV5-4 and TRBJ2-1, is ETGVTQSPTHLIKTRGQQVTLRCSSQSGHNTVSWYQQALGQGPQFIFQYYREEENGRGNFPPRFSGLQFPNYSSELNVNALELDDSALYLCASSPEGYHEQFFGPGTRLTVL.

Concerning this clone itself: Distinct nucleotide sequences in the sample also encode this CDR3. The chain couples TRBV6-5 to TRBJ2-2; 8 nucleotides agree with TRBD1. V shed 5 bases, J shed 7 bases, and the junction held 6 bases outside the gene matches. Germline CDR1 is MNHEY and CDR2 is SVGAGI. CDR3 length: 14 amino acids. This chain's CDR3 is CASSRQGWNGELFF. DNA of the CDR3: TGTGCCAGCAGTAGACAGGGGTGGAACGGGGAGCTGTTTTTT.

The DNA for the CDR3 is TGTGCCAGCAGCCGAAGGGACGGACGCACAGATACGCAGTATTTT. Its translation is CASSRRDGRTDTQYF. The chain carries TRBV11-2 and TRBJ2-3; the D call may be TRBD1 or TRBD2 (5 bases each). Germline values: CDR1 SGHAT, CDR2 FQNNGV. The germline V and J ends were trimmed by 5 bases and 1 base, with 13 bases remaining between them. CDR3 size: 15 residues.

Only one count was recorded for this clone. V usage is TRBV30 and J usage is TRBJ2-5; 10 positions match TRBD2. The end of the DNA aligns better with TRBJ2-7, so the J call may be wrong. There are 15 residues in the CDR3. Germline V gene lookup returns CDR1 GTSNPN and CDR2 SVGIG (reference sequence). In DNA form, the CDR3 reads TGTGCCTGGAGTCCGGCTAGCGGGAGACAGGACGAGCAGTACTTC. Translation: CAWSPASGRQDEQYF.

The chain carries TRBV2 and TRBJ2-1, with D tentatively TRBD2 (6 bases). V lost 5 bases, J lost 8 bases, and 16 bases lay in between. The germline V gene encodes CDR1 SNHLY and CDR2 FYNNEI. This CDR3 region has 14 residues. CDR3 sequence: CASSSPTWGDEQFF. The CDR3 nucleotides are TGTGCCAGCAGTAGCCCGACCTGGGGGGATGAGCAGTTCTTC.

V gene TRBV27 combines with J gene TRBJ2-7; D may correspond to TRBD1 or TRBD2 (6 bases each). This CDR3 has 15 residues. Trimming stripped 7 bases from V and 3 bases from J, with 19 bases between. Germline V gives CDR1 MNHEY, CDR2 SMNVEV (reference sequence). CDR3: CASTQGRSGNYEQYF. The CDR3 DNA reads TGTGCCAGCACCCAGGGGAGGTCGGGTAACTACGAGCAGTACTTC.

V usage is TRBV6-4 and J usage is TRBJ2-1, with D tentatively TRBD2 (6 bases). The CDR3 consists of 15 residues. The V gene's germline CDR1 is MRHNA and CDR2 SNTAGT. V was cut by 0 bases and J by 6 bases, with 12 bases left in between. CDR3 in amino acids: CASSDSSRGGNEQFF. CDR3 DNA: TGTGCCAGCAGTGACTCGAGTCGGGGAGGCAATGAGCAGTTCTTC.